Shown below are 14 T cell receptor beta chains from a single sample sequenced in a study of T cell responses to AZD1222 COVID-19 vaccine. The data were produced by immunoSEQ multiplex PCR, yet TCRdb's version contains in-frame clones alone and is incomplete. The sample holds roughly 77,000 clones, 90% to 95% seen once. This specimen consisted of peripheral blood, obtained on day 0 of AZD1222 vaccination. Source of these receptors: an adult in good health.

The V gene is TRBV5-1, the J gene TRBJ1-3; D might be TRBD1 (6 bases). The germline gives CDR1 SGHRS, CDR2 YFSETQ. This CDR3 has 16 amino acids. With 2 bases removed from V and 0 bases from J, the gap between germline ends came to 12 bases. For the CDR3, the DNA is TGCGCCAGCAGCTTACAGGGAGCCTTCTCTGGAAACACCATATATTTT. This gives the protein CASSLQGAFSGNTIYF.

This clone occurred once. The chain links TRBV5-1 to TRBJ1-1; D possibly corresponds to TRBD1 (5 bases). CDR3 length: 14 residues. Germline CDR1 is SGHRS and CDR2 is YFSETQ. The ends were cut back, 6 bases at V and 0 bases at J, with 12 bases in the middle. The CDR3 protein is CASTDQGMNTEAFF. Written as DNA, the CDR3 is TGCGCCAGCACCGATCAGGGAATGAACACTGAAGCTTTCTTT.

Regarding this clone: The sample contains more than one DNA sequence encoding this CDR3. V usage is TRBV19 and J usage is TRBJ1-5, with 8 bases lining up with TRBD1. The germline V gene has CDR1 LNHDA and CDR2 SQIVND (reference sequence). This CDR3 is built from 14 residues. J gave up 4 bases and V 5 bases, and 4 bases lay outside the gene matches. The chain's CDR3 is CASSSTGDNQPQHF. As DNA, the CDR3 is TGTGCCAGTAGTTCGACAGGGGATAATCAGCCCCAGCATTTT.

V and J are TRBV5-4 and TRBJ2-4; the D call may be TRBD1 or TRBD2 (5 bases each). The germline CDR1 and CDR2 sequences are SGHNT and YYREEE (reference sequence). Between the trimmed V and J ends, which lost 5 bases and 5 bases, there was a span of 14 bases. CDR3 length equals 14 residues. CDR3 DNA sequence: TGTGCCAGCAGGCCACCGGGACGCGAAAACATTCAGTACTTC. It translates to CASRPPGRENIQYF. Full variable domain (rest looked up from reference TRBV5-4 and TRBJ2-4): ETGVTQSPTHLIKTRGQQVTLRCSSQSGHNTVSWYQQALGQGPQFIFQYYREEENGRGNFPPRFSGLQFPNYSSELNVNALELDDSALYLCASRPPGRENIQYFGAGTRLSVL.

The rearrangement uses TRBV5-4 and TRBJ2-5; TRBD2 matches 10 bases. Germline CDR1 and CDR2: SGHNT and YYREEE (reference sequence). The CDR3 consists of 18 residues. V gave up 0 bases and J gave up 4 bases; unmatched junction bases: 12. CDR3 coding DNA: TGTGCCAGCAGCTTGGGTAGAGCGGGGGGGCCGGGGACAGAGACCCAGTACTTC. It yields the protein CASSLGRAGGPGTETQYF.

The chain joins TRBV28 to TRBJ2-7, with TRBD1 identical over 9 bases. Germline lookup yields CDR1 MDHEN and CDR2 SYDVKM. V gave up 7 bases and J gave up 1 base; unmatched junction bases: 5. CDR3 length equals 14 residues. The CDR3 reads CASKGQGLSYEQYF. The DNA of the CDR3 is TGTGCCAGCAAGGGACAGGGTTTGTCCTACGAGCAGTACTTC.

The chain uses TRBV27 and TRBJ2-7, with D unresolved. The V end was cut by 4 bases, the J end by 4 bases, with 14 bases between. The CDR3 consists of 14 residues. The germline CDR1 and CDR2 sequences are MNHEY and SMNVEV (reference sequence). In DNA form, the CDR3 reads TGTGCCAGCAGTTATTGGATTTCGGGTTACGAGCAGTACTTC. Amino acids: CASSYWISGYEQYF.

This clone has a single count. This sequence joins TRBV19 and TRBJ1-5; 7 nucleotides align to TRBD1. Germline V CDR1 and CDR2: LNHDA, SQIVND (reference sequence). The CDR3 loop spans 15 amino acids. V trimming: 4 bases; J trimming: 6 bases; junction bases outside the gene matches: 9. This chain's CDR3 is CASSTPDRVGQPQHF. DNA for the CDR3: TGTGCCAGTAGTACCCCAGACAGGGTGGGTCAGCCCCAGCATTTT.

This chain joins TRBV27 and TRBJ1-2, with TRBD1 matching 7 bases. The germline CDR1 and CDR2 sequences are MNHEY and SMNVEV (reference sequence). The V segment lost 5 bases and the J segment 5 bases; nucleotides outside the gene matches: 14. The CDR3 totals 16 residues. CDR3 sequence reads: CASSPSGGTVIYGYTF. The DNA of the CDR3 is TGTGCCAGCAGTCCATCAGGGGGGACGGTTATATATGGCTACACCTTC.

The J gene is TRBJ1-6, the V gene TRBV19, with 10 bases that match TRBD1. This CDR3 has 15 amino acids. The germline V gene has CDR1 LNHDA and CDR2 SQIVND (reference sequence). The V and J ends lost 0 bases and 11 bases, in that order; junction bases with no gene match: 4. The DNA for the CDR3 is TGTGCCAGTAGTATAGAGGGACAGGGGATCGCACCCCTCCACTTT. Protein: CASSIEGQGIAPLHF.

The CDR3 DNA is TGTGCCTGGAGTAGGGAATCCCGTAATGAAAAACTGTTTTTT. Amino acids: CAWSRESRNEKLFF. The chain employs TRBV30 and TRBJ1-4; D not certain. Germline CDR1 is GTSNPN and CDR2 is SVGIG (reference sequence). The CDR3 covers 14 residues. Trimming stripped 2 bases from V and 4 bases from J, with 11 bases between.

V and J are TRBV11-2 and TRBJ1-1; D is ambiguous. Germline V gives CDR1 SGHAT, CDR2 FQNNGV. This CDR3 is built from 13 residues. V lost 1 base and J lost 6, with 9 bases in between. The CDR3 DNA follows: TGTGCCAGCAGCTTAGTTCCCGGGGCTGAAGCTTTCTTT. This encodes CASSLVPGAEAFF.

This rearrangement joins TRBV7-2 to TRBJ1-2; tentative D call: TRBD1 (5 bases). The CDR3 runs 14 residues. The germline gives CDR1 SGHTA, CDR2 FQGNSA. V lost 4 bases and J lost 8, with 17 bases in between. This CDR3 is CASSWGGTPWGYTF. CDR3 DNA: TGTGCCAGCAGCTGGGGAGGGACGCCCTGGGGCTACACCTTC.

This chain joins TRBV4-3 and TRBJ2-1; D perhaps matches TRBD2 (5 bases). Trimming stripped 4 bases from V and 5 bases from J, with 12 bases between. The CDR3 sequence is 14 residues long. Germline assignment: CDR1 LGHNA and CDR2 YSLEER. CDR3: CASSPDLRDNEQFF. The CDR3 region has the DNA TGCGCCAGCAGCCCGGACTTGCGCGACAATGAGCAGTTCTTC.